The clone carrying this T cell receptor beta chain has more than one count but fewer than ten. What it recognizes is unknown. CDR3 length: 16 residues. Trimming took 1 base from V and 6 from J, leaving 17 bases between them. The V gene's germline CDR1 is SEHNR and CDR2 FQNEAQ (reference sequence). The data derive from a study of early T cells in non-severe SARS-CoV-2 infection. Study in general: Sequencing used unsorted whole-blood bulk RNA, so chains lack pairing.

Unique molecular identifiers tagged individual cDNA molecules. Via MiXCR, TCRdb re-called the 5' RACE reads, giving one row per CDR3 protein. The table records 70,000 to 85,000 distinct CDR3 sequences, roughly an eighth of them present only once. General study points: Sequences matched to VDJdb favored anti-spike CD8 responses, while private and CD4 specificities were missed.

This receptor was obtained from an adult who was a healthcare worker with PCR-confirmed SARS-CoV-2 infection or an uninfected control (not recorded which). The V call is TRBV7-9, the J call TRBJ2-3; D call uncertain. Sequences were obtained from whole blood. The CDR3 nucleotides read TGTGCCAGCAGCTTAGGGGGTAACCCTTGGTTTGATACGCAGTATTTT. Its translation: CASSLGGNPWFDTQYF.